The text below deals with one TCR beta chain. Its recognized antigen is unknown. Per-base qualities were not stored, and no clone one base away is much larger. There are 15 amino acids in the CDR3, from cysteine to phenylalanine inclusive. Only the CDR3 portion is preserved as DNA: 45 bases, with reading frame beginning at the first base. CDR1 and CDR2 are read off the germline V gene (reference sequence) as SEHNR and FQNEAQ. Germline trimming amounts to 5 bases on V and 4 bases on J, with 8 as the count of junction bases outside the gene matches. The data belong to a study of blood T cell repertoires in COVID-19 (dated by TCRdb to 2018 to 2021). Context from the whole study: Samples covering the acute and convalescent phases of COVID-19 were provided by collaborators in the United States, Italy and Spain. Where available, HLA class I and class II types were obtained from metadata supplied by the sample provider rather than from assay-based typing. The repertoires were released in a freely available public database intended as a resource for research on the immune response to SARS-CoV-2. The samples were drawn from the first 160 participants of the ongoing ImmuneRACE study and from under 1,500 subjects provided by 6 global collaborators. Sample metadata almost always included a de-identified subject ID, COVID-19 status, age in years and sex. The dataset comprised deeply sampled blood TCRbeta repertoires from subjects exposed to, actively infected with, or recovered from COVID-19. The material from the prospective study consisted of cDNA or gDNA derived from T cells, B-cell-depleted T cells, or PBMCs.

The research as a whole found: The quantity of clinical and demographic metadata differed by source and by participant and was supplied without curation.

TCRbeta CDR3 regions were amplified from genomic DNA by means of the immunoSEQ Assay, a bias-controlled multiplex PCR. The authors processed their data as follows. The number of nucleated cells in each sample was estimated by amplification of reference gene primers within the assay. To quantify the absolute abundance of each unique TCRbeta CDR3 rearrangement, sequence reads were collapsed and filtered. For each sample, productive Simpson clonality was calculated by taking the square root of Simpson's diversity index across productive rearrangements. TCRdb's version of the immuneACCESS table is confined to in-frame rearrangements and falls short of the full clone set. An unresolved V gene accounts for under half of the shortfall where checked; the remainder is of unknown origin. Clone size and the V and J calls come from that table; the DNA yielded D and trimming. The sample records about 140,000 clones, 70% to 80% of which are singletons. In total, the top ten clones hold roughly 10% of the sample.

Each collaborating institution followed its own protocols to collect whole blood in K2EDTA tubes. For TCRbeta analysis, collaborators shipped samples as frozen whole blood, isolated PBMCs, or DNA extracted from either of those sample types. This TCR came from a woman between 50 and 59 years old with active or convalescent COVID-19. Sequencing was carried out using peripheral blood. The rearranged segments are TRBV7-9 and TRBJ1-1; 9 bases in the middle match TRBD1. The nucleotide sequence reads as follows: TGTGCCAGCAGCCAGAAGGGACAGGGAGGCACTGAAGCTTTCTTT. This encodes CASSQKGQGGTEAFF. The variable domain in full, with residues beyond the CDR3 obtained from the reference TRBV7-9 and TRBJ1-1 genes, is DTGVSQNPRHKITKRGQNVTFRCDPISEHNRLYWYRQTLGQGPEFLTYFQNEAQLEKSRLLSDRFSAERPKGSFSTLEIQRTEQGDSAMYLCASSQKGQGGTEAFFGQGTRLTVV.